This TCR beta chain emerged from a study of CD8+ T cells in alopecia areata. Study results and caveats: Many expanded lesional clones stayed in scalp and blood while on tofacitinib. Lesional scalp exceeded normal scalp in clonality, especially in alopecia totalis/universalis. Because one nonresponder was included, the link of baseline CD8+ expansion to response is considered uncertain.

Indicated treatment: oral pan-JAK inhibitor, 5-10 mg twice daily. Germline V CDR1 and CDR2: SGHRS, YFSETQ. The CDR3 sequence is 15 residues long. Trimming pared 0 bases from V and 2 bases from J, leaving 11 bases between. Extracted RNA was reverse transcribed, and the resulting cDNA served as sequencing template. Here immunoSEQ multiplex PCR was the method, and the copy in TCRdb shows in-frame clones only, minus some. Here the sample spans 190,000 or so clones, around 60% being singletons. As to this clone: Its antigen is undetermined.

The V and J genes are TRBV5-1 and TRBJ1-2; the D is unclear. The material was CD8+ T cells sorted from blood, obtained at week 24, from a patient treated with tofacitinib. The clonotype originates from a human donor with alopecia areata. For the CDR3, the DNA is TGCGCCAGCAGCTTGGAGGGTTGGCAAAACTATGGCTACACCTTC. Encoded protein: CASSLEGWQNYGYTF.